This T cell receptor beta chain was recorded in a study of CD8 T cells in ankylosing spondylitis. V was trimmed by 4 bases and J by 6 bases, leaving 9 bases between them. Germline V lookup: CDR1 MDHEN, CDR2 SYDVKM. There are 12 residues in the CDR3. This clonotype was observed at least ten times. TCRdb reanalysed the 5' RACE reads using MiXCR and keeps one entry per CDR3 protein. The sample yields about 300,000 distinct CDR3 sequences, 11% seen once. The chain links TRBV28 to TRBJ1-1, with TRBD1 as a possible D gene (6 bases). The TCR originated in a female donor with ankylosing spondylitis or in good health (not recorded which). The source material was blood, either unsorted or a sorted T cell fraction (not recorded which). The CDR3 spells CASSSNRAEAFF. The DNA for the CDR3 is TGTGCCAGCAGTTCGAACAGGGCTGAAGCTTTCTTT.